This record concerns one T cell receptor beta chain sequence. What it binds is unknown. The repertoire was sequenced with immunoSEQ multiplex PCR; TCRdb's copy has only in-frame clones and lacks some. The sample contains 95,000 to 120,000 clones, roughly 86% of which appear only once. The source of the sample is a study of T cell responses to AZD1222 COVID-19 vaccine. Study conclusions and caveats: Repertoire sampling was restricted to post-peak T cell response timepoints. Spike-wide coverage was observed for vaccine-associated CD4 TCRs, with dominant responses at 160-218 and 743-854. Reportedly, nearly half the spike-specific TCRs target unmutated variant regions. Clonal diversity was possibly underestimated, and the donors were mostly white British, with more females.

V shed 5 bases and J 5 bases; nucleotides not matched to a gene: 13. This CDR3 region has 15 residues. CDR1 is GTSNPN, CDR2 SVGIG, per germline (reference sequence). This clonotype originated in an adult in good health. The sample in question was peripheral blood, obtained on day 0 of AZD1222 vaccination. The V and J genes are TRBV30 and TRBJ2-7; TRBD1 matches at 9 bases. The CDR3 sequence is CAWRYPGQGNHEQYF. The CDR3 DNA sequence: TGTGCCTGGCGATATCCGGGACAGGGTAACCACGAGCAGTACTTC. The variable domain in full, with the rest retrieved from reference TRBV30 and TRBJ2-7, is SQTIHQWPATLVQPVGSPLSLECTVEGTSNPNLYWYRQAAGRGLQLLFYSVGIGQISSEVPQNLSASRPQDRQFILSSKKLLLSDSGFYLCAWRYPGQGNHEQYFGPGTRLTVT.